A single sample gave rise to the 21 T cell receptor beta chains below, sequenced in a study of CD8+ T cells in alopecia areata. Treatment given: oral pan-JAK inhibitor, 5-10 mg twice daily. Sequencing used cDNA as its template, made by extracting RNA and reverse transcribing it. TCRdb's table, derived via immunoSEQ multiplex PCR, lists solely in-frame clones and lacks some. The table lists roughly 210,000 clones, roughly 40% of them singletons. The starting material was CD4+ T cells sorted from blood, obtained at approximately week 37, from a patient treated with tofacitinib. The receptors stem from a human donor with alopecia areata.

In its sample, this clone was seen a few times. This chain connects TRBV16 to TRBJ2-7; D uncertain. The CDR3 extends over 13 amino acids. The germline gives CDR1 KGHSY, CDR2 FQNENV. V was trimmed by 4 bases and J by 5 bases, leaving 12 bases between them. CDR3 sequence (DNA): TGTGCCAGCAGCCCACTGGCCCTAAACGAGCAGTACTTC. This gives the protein CASSPLALNEQYF.

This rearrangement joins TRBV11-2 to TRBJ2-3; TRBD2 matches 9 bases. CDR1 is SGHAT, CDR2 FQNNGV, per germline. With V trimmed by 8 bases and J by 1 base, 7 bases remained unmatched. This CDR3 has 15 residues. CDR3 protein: CASGLRLAGTDTQYF. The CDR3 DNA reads TGTGCCAGCGGACTCCGACTAGCGGGCACAGATACGCAGTATTTT.

The CDR3 DNA is TGTGCCAGCAGTAAGGGCGGGAGGGTACCCGGGGAGCTGTTTTTT. Its translation: CASSKGGRVPGELFF. The chain combines TRBV27 with TRBJ2-2; 9 bases are shared with TRBD2. Germline CDR1 and CDR2: MNHEY and SMNVEV (reference sequence). The CDR3 runs to 15 residues. Germline trimming cut 5 bases from V and 6 bases from J; bases unmatched to any gene: 7.

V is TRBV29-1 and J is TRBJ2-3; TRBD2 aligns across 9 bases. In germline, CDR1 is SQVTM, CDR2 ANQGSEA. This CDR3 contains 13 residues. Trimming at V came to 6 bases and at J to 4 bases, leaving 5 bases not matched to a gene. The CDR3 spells CSVQREAPDTQYF. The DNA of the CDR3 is TGCAGCGTCCAGCGGGAGGCCCCAGATACGCAGTATTTT.

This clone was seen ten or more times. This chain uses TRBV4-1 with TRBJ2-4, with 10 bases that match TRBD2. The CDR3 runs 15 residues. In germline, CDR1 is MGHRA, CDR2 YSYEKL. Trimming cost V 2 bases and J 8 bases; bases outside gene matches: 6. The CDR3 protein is CASSQPSGRGDIQYF. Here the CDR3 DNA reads TGCGCCAGCAGCCAACCTAGCGGGAGAGGGGACATTCAGTACTTC.

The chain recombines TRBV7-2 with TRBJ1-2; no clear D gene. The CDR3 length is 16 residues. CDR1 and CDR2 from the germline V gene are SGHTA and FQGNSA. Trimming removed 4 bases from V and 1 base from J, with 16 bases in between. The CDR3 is CASSSRPSKSNYGYTF. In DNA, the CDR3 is TGTGCCAGCAGCTCCAGACCAAGTAAAAGTAACTATGGCTACACCTTC.

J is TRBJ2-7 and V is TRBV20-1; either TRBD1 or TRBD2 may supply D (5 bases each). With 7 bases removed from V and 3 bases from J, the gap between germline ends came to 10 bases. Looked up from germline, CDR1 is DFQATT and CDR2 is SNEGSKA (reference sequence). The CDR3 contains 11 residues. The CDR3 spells CSVWGRYEQYF. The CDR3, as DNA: TGCAGTGTCTGGGGACGCTACGAGCAGTACTTC.

Here the CDR3 reads CASSFFPSGTYNEQFF. The CDR3 nucleotides read TGTGCCAGCAGCTTCTTCCCTAGCGGGACCTACAATGAGCAGTTCTTC. This chain connects TRBV13 to TRBJ2-1; 9 bases align to TRBD2. CDR1 PRHDT and CDR2 FYEKMQ come from the germline V gene (reference sequence). The V gene end was trimmed by 3 bases and the J gene end by 2 bases; junction bases not matched to a gene: 5. The CDR3 length is 16 residues.

CDR3 in DNA: TGTGCCAGCAGTGAAGCTAGCCCTTCTACCGGGGCCAACGTCCTGACTTTC. Its translation is CASSEASPSTGANVLTF. This chain connects TRBV6-1 to TRBJ2-6; D call uncertain. The germline CDR1 and CDR2 sequences are MNHNS and SASEGT. Trimming took off 0 bases at V and 4 bases at J, with 13 bases between the two ends. CDR3 length: 17 residues.

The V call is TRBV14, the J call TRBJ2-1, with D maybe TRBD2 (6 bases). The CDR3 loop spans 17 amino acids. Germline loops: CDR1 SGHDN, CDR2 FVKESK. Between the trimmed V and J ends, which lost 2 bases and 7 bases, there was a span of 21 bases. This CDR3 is CASSQLREVWGRNEQFF. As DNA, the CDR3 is TGTGCCAGCAGCCAATTAAGGGAGGTTTGGGGACGAAATGAGCAGTTCTTC.

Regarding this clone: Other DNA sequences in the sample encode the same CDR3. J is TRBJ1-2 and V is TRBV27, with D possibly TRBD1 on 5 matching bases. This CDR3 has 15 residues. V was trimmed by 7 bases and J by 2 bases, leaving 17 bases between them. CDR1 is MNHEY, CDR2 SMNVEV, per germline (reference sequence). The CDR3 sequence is CASTQSPRANYGYTF. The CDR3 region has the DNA TGTGCCAGCACGCAAAGCCCCAGGGCCAACTATGGCTACACCTTC.

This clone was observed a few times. The CDR3 region has the DNA TGCAGCCCGCGACTAGCGGAGGCCGGGGCCCCTAGCTCCTACAATGAGCAGTTCTTC. It specifies CSPRLAEAGAPSSYNEQFF. The chain recombines TRBV29-1 with TRBJ2-1; 9 bases are shared with TRBD2. This CDR3 contains 19 residues. V lost 8 bases, J lost 0 bases, and 20 bases stayed unmatched. Germline-derived CDR1 and CDR2 are SQVTM and ANQGSEA.

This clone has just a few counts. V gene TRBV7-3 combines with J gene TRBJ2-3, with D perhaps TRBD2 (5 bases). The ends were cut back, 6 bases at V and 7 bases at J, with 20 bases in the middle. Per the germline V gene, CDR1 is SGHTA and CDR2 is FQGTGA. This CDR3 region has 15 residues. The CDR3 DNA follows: TGTGCCAGCAGTCCAAATGTTTTGTGGGAGAATACGCAGTATTTT. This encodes CASSPNVLWENTQYF. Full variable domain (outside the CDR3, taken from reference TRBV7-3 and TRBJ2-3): GAGVSQTPSNKVTEKGKYVELRCDPISGHTALYWYRQSLGQGPEFLIYFQGTGAADDSGLPNDRFFAVRPEGSVSTLKIQRTERGDSAVYLCASSPNVLWENTQYFGPGTRLTVL.

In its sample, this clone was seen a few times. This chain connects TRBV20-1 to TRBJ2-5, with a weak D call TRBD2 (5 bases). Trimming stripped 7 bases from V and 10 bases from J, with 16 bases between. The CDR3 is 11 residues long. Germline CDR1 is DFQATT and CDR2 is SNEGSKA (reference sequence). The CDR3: CSVLLGDLQYF. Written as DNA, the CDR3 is TGCAGTGTCTTACTAGGTGATCTCCAGTACTTC.

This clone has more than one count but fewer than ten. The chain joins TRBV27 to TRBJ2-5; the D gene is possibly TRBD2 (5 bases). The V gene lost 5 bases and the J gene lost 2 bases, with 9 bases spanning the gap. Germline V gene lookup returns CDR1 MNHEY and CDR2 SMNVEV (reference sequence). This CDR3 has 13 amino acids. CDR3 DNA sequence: TGTGCCAGCAGTAAGCGGTATCAAGAGACCCAGTACTTC. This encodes CASSKRYQETQYF.

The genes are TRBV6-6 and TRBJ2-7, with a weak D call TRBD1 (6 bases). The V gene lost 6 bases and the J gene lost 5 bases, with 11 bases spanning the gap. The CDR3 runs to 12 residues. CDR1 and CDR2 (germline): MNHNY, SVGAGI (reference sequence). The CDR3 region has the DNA TGTGCCAGCAGGCCAGGGGCAGACGAGCAGTACTTC. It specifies CASRPGADEQYF.

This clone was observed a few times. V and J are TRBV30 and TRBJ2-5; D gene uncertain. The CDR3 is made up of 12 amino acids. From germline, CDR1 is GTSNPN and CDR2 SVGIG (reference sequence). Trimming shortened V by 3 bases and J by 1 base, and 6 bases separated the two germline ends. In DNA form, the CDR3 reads TGTGCCTGGAGCCCAACCCAAGAGACCCAGTACTTC. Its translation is CAWSPTQETQYF.

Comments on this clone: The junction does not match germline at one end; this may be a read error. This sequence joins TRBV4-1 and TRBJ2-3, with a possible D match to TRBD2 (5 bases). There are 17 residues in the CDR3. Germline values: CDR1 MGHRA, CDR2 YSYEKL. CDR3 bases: TGCGCCATCAGCCAAGAAGGAGCGGTTTGGCGAGCGGATACGCAGTATTTT. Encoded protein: CAISQEGAVWRADTQYF.

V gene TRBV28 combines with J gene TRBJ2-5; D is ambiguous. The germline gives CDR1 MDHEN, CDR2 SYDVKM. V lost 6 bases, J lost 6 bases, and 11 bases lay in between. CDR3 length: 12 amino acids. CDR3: CASRLTGQTQYF. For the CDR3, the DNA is TGTGCCAGCAGACTAACGGGCCAGACCCAGTACTTC. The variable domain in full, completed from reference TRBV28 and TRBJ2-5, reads DVKVTQSSRYLVKRTGEKVFLECVQDMDHENMFWYRQDPGLGLRLIYFSYDVKMKEKGDIPEGYSVSREKKERFSLILESASTNQTSMYLCASRLTGQTQYFGPGTRLLVL.

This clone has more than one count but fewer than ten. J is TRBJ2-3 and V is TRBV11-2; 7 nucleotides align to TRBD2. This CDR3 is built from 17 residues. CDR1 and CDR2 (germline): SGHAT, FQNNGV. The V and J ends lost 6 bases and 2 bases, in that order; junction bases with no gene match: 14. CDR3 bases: TGTGCCAGCAGACTGTTGGATCTAGCGGTTCTCACAGATACGCAGTATTTT. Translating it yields CASRLLDLAVLTDTQYF.

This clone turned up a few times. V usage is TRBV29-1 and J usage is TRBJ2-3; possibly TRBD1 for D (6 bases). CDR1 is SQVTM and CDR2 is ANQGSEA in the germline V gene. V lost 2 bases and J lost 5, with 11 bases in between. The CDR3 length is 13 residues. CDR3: CSVERTVGDTQYF. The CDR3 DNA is TGCAGCGTTGAACGGACAGTCGGAGATACGCAGTATTTT.